The entry below describes one T cell receptor (beta chain). Antigen specificity is unknown. This record belongs to a study of a mutant IDH1 vaccine in newly diagnosed glioma. Study context: Antecedent treatment encompassed radiotherapy, temozolomide, or their combination; the majority received both.

Study-level points and caveats: Among top peripheral T cell clonotypes, changes seemed unrelated to pseudoprogression.

Specified time point: baseline, week 1 (first vaccination visit). Documented treatment: pre-vaccination baseline after standard-of-care therapy. Every donor had a new WHO grade 3 or 4 astrocytoma that was IDH1-mutant, with loss of nuclear ATRX. Assay used: immunoSEQ multiplex PCR; TCRdb lists only in-frame clones, some missing. Seen here are about 96,000 clones, roughly 75% observed once, and the top ten hold around 7.5%. Trimming took 4 bases from V and 0 from J, leaving 3 bases between them. Looked up from germline, CDR1 is SGHRS and CDR2 is YFSETQ. The CDR3 sequence is 12 residues long. V is TRBV5-1 and J is TRBJ2-3; D gene uncertain. This receptor was obtained from a man aged 35-49 years with glioma. The starting material was PBMCs, obtained from a glioma patient treated with radiotherapy, temozolomide or both. Here the CDR3 DNA reads TGCGCCAGCAGCGCGAGCACAGATACGCAGTATTTT. Its translation: CASSASTDTQYF.